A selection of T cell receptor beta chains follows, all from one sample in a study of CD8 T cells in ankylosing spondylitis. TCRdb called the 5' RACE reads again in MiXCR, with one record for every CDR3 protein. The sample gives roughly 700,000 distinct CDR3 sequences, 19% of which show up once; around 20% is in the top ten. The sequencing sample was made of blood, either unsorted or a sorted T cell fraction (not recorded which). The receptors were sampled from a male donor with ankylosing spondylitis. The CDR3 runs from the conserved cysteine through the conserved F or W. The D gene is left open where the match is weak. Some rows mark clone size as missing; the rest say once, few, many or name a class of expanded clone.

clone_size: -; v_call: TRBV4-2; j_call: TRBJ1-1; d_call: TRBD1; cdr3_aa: CASSQGRQGTEAFF; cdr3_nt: TGTGCCAGCAGCCAAGGAAGACAGGGCACTGAAGCTTTCTTT
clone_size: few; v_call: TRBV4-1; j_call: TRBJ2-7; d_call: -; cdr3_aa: CASSPEASGAYEQYF; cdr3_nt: TGCGCCAGCAGCCCCGAGGCGAGCGGAGCCTACGAGCAGTACTTC
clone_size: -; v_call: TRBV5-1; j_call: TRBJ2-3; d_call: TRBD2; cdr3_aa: CASSLKRGGTTDTQYF; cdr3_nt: TGCGCCAGCAGCTTGAAGCGGGGGGGCACAACAGATACGCAGTATTTT
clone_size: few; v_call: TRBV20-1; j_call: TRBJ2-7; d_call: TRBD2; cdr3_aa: CSAGTSIGEQYF; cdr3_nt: TGCAGTGCCGGGACTAGCATTGGAGAGCAGTACTTC
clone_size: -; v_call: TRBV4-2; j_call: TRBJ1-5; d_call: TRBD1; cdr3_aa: CASSQDEDRGNQPQHF; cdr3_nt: TGTGCCAGCAGCCAAGACGAGGACAGGGGCAATCAGCCCCAGCATTTT
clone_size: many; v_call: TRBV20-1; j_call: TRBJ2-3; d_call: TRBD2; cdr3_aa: CSARDRGGATDTQYF; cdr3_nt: TGCAGTGCTAGAGATCGCGGGGGGGCCACAGATACGCAGTATTTT
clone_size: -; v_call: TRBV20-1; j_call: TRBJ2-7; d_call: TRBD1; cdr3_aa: CSARLWTGTGDEQYF; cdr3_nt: TGCAGTGCGAGACTATGGACAGGGACAGGGGACGAGCAGTACTTC
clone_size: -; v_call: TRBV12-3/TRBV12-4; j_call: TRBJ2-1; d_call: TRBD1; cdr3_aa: CASSGTVLENNEQFF; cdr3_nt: TGTGCCAGCAGTGGGACAGTCCTGGAAAACAATGAGCAGTTCTTC
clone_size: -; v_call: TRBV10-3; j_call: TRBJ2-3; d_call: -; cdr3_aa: CAIRPGLAEDTQYF; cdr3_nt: TGTGCCATCAGACCCGGGTTAGCCGAAGATACGCAGTATTTT
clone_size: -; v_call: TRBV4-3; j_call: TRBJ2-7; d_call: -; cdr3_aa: CASSRDAGLYEQYF; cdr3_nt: TGCGCCAGCAGCCGAGACGCAGGGCTATACGAGCAGTACTTC